The sequence of this TCR beta chain was determined in a study of T cells in Graves' hyperthyroidism and ophthalmopathy. RNA transcripts served as the template for amplifying TCR beta CDR3 regions. TCR CDR3 regions were first amplified by RT-PCR with HTBI primers. MiXCR, applied by TCRdb to the multiplex PCR reads, yields one record per CDR3 protein. Of roughly 700,000 distinct CDR3 sequences in the sample, 17% were seen once. CDR1 and CDR2 from the germline V gene are SGHTA and FQGTGA. V lost 4 bases, J lost 7 bases, and 10 bases stayed unmatched. CDR3 length: 16 residues. The clonotype comes from a man aged 45-65 years with Graves' hyperthyroidism. Material: blood. The chain links TRBV7-3 to TRBJ2-1; 10 bases are a match to TRBD2. The CDR3 loop reads CASSSPSLAGGNEQFF. The CDR3 nucleotides are TGTGCCAGCAGCTCCCCGAGTTTAGCGGGGGGAAATGAGCAGTTCTTC. The full variable domain, its missing parts supplied by reference TRBV7-3 and TRBJ2-1, is GAGVSQTPSNKVTEKGKYVELRCDPISGHTALYWYRQSLGQGPEFLIYFQGTGAADDSGLPNDRFFAVRPEGSVSTLKIQRTERGDSAVYLCASSSPSLAGGNEQFFGPGTRLTVL.